This T cell receptor beta chain was captured by sequencing in a study of blood T cells in healthy people across ages. Study-level results: Higher naive T cell percentage went strongly together with higher TCR beta diversity.

Next came a second PCR, run for 7 to 11 cycles, which used a sample-barcoded 5' primer along with a J-beta primer mix. Via MiXCR, TCRdb re-called the 5' RACE reads, giving one row per CDR3 protein. Found here are 600,000 to 650,000 distinct CDR3 sequences, approximately 59% of them singletons; the top ten hold over 30%. Germline assignment: CDR1 SGHRS and CDR2 YFSETQ. V was pared by 3 bases and J by 9 bases, with 10 bases of the junction left unmatched. This CDR3 has 14 amino acids. As to this clonotype: Its antigen is unknown.

The source material was blood. V and J are TRBV5-1 and TRBJ2-7, with 9 bases lining up with TRBD1. This receptor was identified in a man aged 60-69 years in good health. The CDR3 spells CASSYTGTGSLQYF. In nucleotides, the CDR3 is TGCGCCAGCAGCTACACCGGGACAGGGAGTCTGCAGTACTTC.